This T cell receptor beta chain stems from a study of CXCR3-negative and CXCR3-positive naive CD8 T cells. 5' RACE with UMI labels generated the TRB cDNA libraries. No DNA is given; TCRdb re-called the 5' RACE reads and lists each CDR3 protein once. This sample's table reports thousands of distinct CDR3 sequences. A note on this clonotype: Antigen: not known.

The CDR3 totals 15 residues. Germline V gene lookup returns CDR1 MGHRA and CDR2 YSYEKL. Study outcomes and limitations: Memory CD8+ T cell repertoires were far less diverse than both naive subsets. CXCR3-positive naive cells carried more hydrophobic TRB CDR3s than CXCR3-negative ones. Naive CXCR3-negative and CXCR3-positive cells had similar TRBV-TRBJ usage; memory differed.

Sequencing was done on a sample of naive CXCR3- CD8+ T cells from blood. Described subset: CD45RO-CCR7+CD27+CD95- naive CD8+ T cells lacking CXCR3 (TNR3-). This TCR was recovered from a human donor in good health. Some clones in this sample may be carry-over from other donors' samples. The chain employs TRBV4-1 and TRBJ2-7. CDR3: CASSQGVTDVYEQYF.